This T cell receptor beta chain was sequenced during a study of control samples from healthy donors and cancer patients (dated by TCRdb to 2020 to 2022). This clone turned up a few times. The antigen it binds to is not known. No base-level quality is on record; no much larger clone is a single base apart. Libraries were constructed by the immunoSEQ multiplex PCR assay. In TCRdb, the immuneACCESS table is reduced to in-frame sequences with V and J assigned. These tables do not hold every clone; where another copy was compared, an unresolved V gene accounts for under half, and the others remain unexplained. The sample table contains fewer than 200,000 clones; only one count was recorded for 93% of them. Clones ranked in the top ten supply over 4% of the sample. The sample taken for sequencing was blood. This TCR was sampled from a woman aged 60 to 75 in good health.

The CDR3 region: CASSSPSGEQYF. The base sequence is TGTGCCAGCAGCTCCCCATCCGGCGAGCAGTACTTC. The rearrangement combines TRBV5-4 with TRBJ2-7; no D gene is confidently identified. V sheds 3 bases and J sheds 6 bases, leaving 10 bases between their ends. CDR1 SGHNT and CDR2 YYREEE were looked up in the germline V gene (reference sequence). The CDR3 contains 12 residues, cysteine and phenylalanine counted. Just the 36-base CDR3 DNA is kept, in frame starting at base 1.